The clone carrying this T cell receptor beta chain was counted many times. Its specificity is not known. The record originates from a study of Graves' ophthalmopathy and Graves' hyperthyroidism. Points from the study as a whole: The 13-signature model separated ophthalmopathy from stable hyperthyroidism at approximately 89% sensitivity and around 80% specificity. Most expanded clonotypes from thyroid (those above 0.001 frequency) were also found in blood.

Under 3 months in duration, the ophthalmopathy in affected donors had moderate-to-severe activity, CAS ≥3 and NOSPECS ≥4. The PBMCs had their origin in roughly 9.8 ml of fresh peripheral blood. Transcripts of RNA were the source for amplifying TCR beta CDR3 regions. A first-round RT-PCR used HTBI primers, followed by a second-round multiplex PCR. TCRdb reprocessed the multiplex PCR reads via MiXCR and lists one record per CDR3 protein. The sample contains over 650,000 distinct CDR3 sequences, approximately 39% of which appear only once. The CDR3 has 13 amino acids. Germline lookup yields CDR1 SGHVS and CDR2 FQNEAQ. V was clipped by 1 base and J by 7 bases; unmatched bases: 2.

Sequenced: peripheral blood. This receptor was identified in an adult man with Graves' ophthalmopathy. The chain has TRBV7-8 and TRBJ1-1; 8 bases are a match to TRBD1. CDR3 bases: TGTGCCAGCAGCTTAGGGACAGGGATTGAAGCTTTCTTT. Translated, it gives CASSLGTGIEAFF.